This T cell receptor (beta chain) is drawn from a study of blood T cell repertoires in COVID-19. At the level of the study: Material from acute and convalescent COVID-19 was sourced from the United States, Italy and Spain. T cells, B-cell-depleted T cells, or PBMCs supplied cDNA or gDNA.

Authors' methods: Amplified reference gene primers provided the basis for estimating nucleated cell counts. The repertoire was sequenced with immunoSEQ multiplex PCR; TCRdb's copy has only in-frame clones and lacks some. Clonal size and the V and J genes are those of that table, whereas D and trimming came from the DNA. The repertoire consists of about 87,000 clones, with 70% to 85% occurring once and the leading ten covering approximately 4.4%. The CDR3 has 16 amino acids. Trimming removed 4 bases from V and 2 bases from J; junction bases left unmatched: 8. Germline V lookup: CDR1 MDHEN, CDR2 SYDVKM.

The chain joins TRBV28 to TRBJ1-3, with 7 bases that match TRBD1. The material sequenced was peripheral blood. This clonotype was obtained from a woman aged 50 to 60 with acute or convalescent COVID-19. The CDR3 loop is CASSSAQGIAGNTIYF. The DNA for the CDR3 is TGTGCCAGCAGTTCTGCACAGGGGATCGCTGGAAACACCATATATTTT.